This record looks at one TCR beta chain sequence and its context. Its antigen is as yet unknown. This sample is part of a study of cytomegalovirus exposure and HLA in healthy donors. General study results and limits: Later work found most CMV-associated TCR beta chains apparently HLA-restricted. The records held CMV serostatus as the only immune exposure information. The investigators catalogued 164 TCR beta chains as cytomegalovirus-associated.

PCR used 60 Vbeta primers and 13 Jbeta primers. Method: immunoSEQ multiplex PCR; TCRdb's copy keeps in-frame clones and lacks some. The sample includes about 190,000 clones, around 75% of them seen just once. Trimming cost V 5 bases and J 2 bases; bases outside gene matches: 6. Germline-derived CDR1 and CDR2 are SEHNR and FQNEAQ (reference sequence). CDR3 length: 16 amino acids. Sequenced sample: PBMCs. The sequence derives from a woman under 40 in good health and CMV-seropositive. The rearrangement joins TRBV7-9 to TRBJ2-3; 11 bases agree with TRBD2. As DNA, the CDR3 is TGTGCCAGCAGCCCCTTAGCGGGAGGGCACACAGATACGCAGTATTTT. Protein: CASSPLAGGHTDTQYF.